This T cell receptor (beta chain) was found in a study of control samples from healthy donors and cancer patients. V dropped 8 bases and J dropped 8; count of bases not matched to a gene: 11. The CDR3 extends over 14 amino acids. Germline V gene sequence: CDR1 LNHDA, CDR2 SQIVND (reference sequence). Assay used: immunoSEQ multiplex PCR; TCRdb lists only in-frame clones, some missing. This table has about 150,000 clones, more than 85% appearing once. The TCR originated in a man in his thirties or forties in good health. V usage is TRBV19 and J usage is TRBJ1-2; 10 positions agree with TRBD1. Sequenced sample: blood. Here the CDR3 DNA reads TGTGCCAGTCAGTCCCGGGACAGGGGAGGCGGCTACACCTTC. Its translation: CASQSRDRGGGYTF.